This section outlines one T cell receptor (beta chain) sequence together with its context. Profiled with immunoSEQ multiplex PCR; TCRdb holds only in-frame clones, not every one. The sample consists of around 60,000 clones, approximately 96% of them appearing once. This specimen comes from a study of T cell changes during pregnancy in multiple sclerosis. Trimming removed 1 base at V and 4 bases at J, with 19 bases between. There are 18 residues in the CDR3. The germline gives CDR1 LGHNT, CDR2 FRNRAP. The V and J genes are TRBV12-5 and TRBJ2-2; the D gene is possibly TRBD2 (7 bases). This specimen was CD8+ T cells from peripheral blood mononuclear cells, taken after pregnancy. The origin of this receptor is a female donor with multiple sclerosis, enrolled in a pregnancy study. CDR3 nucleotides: TGTGCTAGTGGTTTGGACTTGGTGGGGAGGGGGGGCACCGGGGAGCTGTTTTTT. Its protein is CASGLDLVGRGGTGELFF.